This TCR beta chain was retrieved from a study of kidney transplant recipient with SARS-CoV-2 infection. A single record per CDR3 protein comes from TCRdb applying MiXCR to the reads. This table holds approximately 250,000 distinct CDR3 sequences, about 30% found once. The CDR3 contains 16 residues. This clonotype was seen at least ten times. The chain employs TRBV8-2 and TRBJ1-2. TRBV8-2 corresponds to a pseudogene. The receptor was derived from a young adult male patient who had COVID-19 and was a kidney transplant recipient. Some T cells may be transferred from the graft donor. The input for sequencing was a blood sample, taken at baseline and between days 110 and 120 from a kidney transplant recipient. DNA for the CDR3: TGTGGCAGTAGACCGACTGATAGCCGAAAGACCTATGGCTACACCTTC. Translation gives CGSRPTDSRKTYGYTF.